A single sample gave rise to the 9 T cell receptor beta chains below, sequenced in a study of cytomegalovirus exposure and HLA in healthy donors. The PCR had 60 Vbeta and 13 Jbeta primers. TCRdb keeps only in-frame clones here, not all; method: immunoSEQ multiplex PCR. The sample carries over 150,000 clones, approximately 82% recorded once. The specimen sequenced was PBMCs. The receptors were sampled from a male donor in good health and CMV-seronegative.

This clone was observed a few times. The CDR3, as DNA: TGTGCCAGCACCCCAGGGGGCGCCGGCTACACCTTC. This translates into CASTPGGAGYTF. The rearrangement uses TRBV4-2 and TRBJ1-2, with 8 bases aligning to TRBD1. The CDR3 is 12 amino acids. The germline CDR1 and CDR2 sequences are LGHNA and YNFKEQ. Losses at the gene ends were 7 bases for V and 8 bases for J; bases not matched to a gene: 6.

The chain has TRBV5-3 and TRBJ2-2, with 7 nucleotides matching TRBD1. TRBV5-3 is classed as an ORF, of uncertain function. The CDR3 is made up of 16 amino acids. V trimming: 2 bases; J trimming: 7 bases; junction bases outside the gene matches: 11. In nucleotides, the CDR3 is TGTGCCAGAAGCTTCCGACAGGGACCTCACGTCGGGGAGCTGTTTTTT. It translates to CARSFRQGPHVGELFF.

V and J are TRBV30 and TRBJ1-2, with D uncertain. Germline CDR1 reads GTSNPN; CDR2 reads SVGIG (reference sequence). With 3 bases removed from V and 4 bases from J, the gap between germline ends came to 12 bases. The CDR3 length is 13 residues. The CDR3 protein is CAWREGPAYGYTF. As DNA, the CDR3 is TGTGCCTGGAGGGAGGGCCCAGCCTATGGCTACACCTTC.

J is TRBJ2-1 and V is TRBV6-6; D perhaps matches TRBD1 (5 bases). V lost 1 base to trimming and J lost 7 bases, with 11 bases between them. CDR3 length equals 14 residues. Germline V CDR1 and CDR2: MNHNY, SVGAGI (reference sequence). The CDR3, as DNA: TGTGCCAGCAGTTACTTACCAGGGATGAATGAGCAGTTCTTC. It specifies CASSYLPGMNEQFF.

Of note for this clone: Other DNA sequences in this sample translate to the same CDR3. The chain has TRBV7-9 and TRBJ1-1; TRBD1 matches at 8 bases. The germline V gene has CDR1 SEHNR and CDR2 FQNEAQ (reference sequence). The ends lost 3 bases at V and 4 bases at J; junction bases unmatched: 7. The CDR3 is 15 residues long. The CDR3 loop is CASSFVRTGSTEAFF. In DNA form, the CDR3 reads TGTGCCAGCAGCTTTGTGAGGACAGGGAGCACTGAAGCTTTCTTT.

This chain links TRBV7-8 with TRBJ2-1; 10 bases line up with TRBD2. Germline assignment: CDR1 SGHVS and CDR2 FQNEAQ. V lost 4 bases to trimming and J lost 9 bases; unmatched junction nucleotides: 15. The CDR3 has 17 amino acids. The CDR3 is CASSSSRTLAGSGEQFF. CDR3 in DNA: TGTGCCAGCAGCTCAAGCCGAACACTAGCGGGGTCAGGTGAGCAGTTCTTC.

The sample holds one count of this clone. The V and J genes are TRBV7-2 and TRBJ2-6; D is perhaps TRBD1 (6 bases). V was pared by 5 bases and J by 1 base, with 9 bases between. The CDR3 has 15 residues. Per the germline V gene, CDR1 is SGHTA and CDR2 is FQGNSA. The CDR3 DNA reads TGTGCCAGCAGCGTGGACAGATCTGGGGCCAACGTCCTGACTTTC. Protein product: CASSVDRSGANVLTF.

This clone was picked up a small number of times. The V and J genes are TRBV4-1 and TRBJ2-2, with 13 positions matching TRBD2. With 4 bases clipped from V and 0 bases from J, the junction kept 8 bases outside the gene matches. The CDR3 sequence is 19 residues long. Germline assignment: CDR1 MGHRA and CDR2 YSYEKL. In nucleotides, the CDR3 is TGCGCCAGCAGCCGCTTCTGGGGACTAGCGGGATCGAACACCGGGGAGCTGTTTTTT. Its protein product is CASSRFWGLAGSNTGELFF.

This clone was seen a handful of times. The V gene is TRBV5-4, the J gene TRBJ1-5, with 9 bases aligning to TRBD1. This CDR3 contains 16 residues. With 4 bases clipped from V and 5 bases from J, the junction kept 10 bases outside the gene matches. Germline V CDR1 and CDR2: SGHNT, YYREEE (reference sequence). The CDR3 loop reads CASSPDPGQGDQPQHF. The CDR3 DNA reads as TGTGCCAGCAGCCCGGATCCGGGACAGGGTGATCAGCCCCAGCATTTT.